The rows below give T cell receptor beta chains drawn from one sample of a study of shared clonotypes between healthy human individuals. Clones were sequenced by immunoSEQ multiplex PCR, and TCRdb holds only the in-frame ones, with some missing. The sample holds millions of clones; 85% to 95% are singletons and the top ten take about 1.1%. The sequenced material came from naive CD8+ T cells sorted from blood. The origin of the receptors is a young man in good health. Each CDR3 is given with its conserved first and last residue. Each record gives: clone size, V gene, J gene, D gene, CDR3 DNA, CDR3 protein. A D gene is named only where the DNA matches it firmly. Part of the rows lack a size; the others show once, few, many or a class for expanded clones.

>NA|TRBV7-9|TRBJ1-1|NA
TGTGCCAGCAGCTTAGCGGGGAGTCCCCCAACAGCTGAAGCTTTCTTT
CASSLAGSPPTAEAFF
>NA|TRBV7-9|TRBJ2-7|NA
TGTGCCAGCAGCTCCCAGGTTACCTACGAGCAGTACTTC
CASSSQVTYEQYF
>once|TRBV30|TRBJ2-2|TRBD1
TGTGCCGGAACAGGGGAGAACACCGGGGAGCTGTTTTTT
CAGTGENTGELFF
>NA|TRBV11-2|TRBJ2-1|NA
TGTGCCAGCAGCTCGCCGCGGGCCTCCTACAATGAGCAGTTCTTC
CASSSPRASYNEQFF
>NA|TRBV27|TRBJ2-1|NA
TGTGCCAGCAGTACCCAGGGAGGTGAGCAGTTCTTC
CASSTQGGEQFF
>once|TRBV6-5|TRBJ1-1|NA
TGTGCCAGCAGTTACTCGGAGGGGATTGAAGCTTTCTTT
CASSYSEGIEAFF
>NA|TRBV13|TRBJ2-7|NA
TGTGCCAGCAGCTTTGGCACTAGCCATACCTACGAGCAGTACTTC
CASSFGTSHTYEQYF
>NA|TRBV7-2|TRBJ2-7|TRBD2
TGTGCCAGCAGCTATACTAGCGGGAGTTCCTACGAGCAGTACTTC
CASSYTSGSSYEQYF
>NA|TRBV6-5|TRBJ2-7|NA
TGTGCCAGCAGTGGATCTATGATGGACGAGCAGTACTTC
CASSGSMMDEQYF
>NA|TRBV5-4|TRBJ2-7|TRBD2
TGTGCCAGCAGCGAGGGACTAGCGGGAGGGAGCTCCTACGAGCAGTACTTC
CASSEGLAGGSSYEQYF
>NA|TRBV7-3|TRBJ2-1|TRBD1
TGTGCCAGCAGCAGGGACAGCTCCTACAATGAGCAGTTCTTC
CASSRDSSYNEQFF
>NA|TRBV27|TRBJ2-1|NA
TGTGCCAGCAGTCTCCCAAGGGCTTCAGTCAATGAGCAGTTCTTC
CASSLPRASVNEQFF
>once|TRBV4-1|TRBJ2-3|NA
TGCGCCAGCAGCCAAGAATGGCGGGGGCTGAGCACAGATACGCAGTATTTT
CASSQEWRGLSTDTQYF
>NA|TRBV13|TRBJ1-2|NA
TGTGCCAGCAGCTTAGGCGGAACTGAAACTGACTATGGCTACACCTTC
CASSLGGTETDYGYTF
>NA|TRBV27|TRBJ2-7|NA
TGTGCCAGCAGTTTTGTAGGAGGTAGCTACGAGCAGTACTTC
CASSFVGGSYEQYF
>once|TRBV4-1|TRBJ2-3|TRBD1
TGCGCCAGCAGCCCGGGACAGGGGGAAGATACGCAGTATTTT
CASSPGQGEDTQYF
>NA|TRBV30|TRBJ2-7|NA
TGTGCCTGGAGTGTACTAAAGCGATCCACCTACGAGCAGTACTTC
CAWSVLKRSTYEQYF
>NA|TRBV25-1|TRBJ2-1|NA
TGTGCCAGCAGTGAATGGGGCTCCTACAATGAGCAGTTCTTC
CASSEWGSYNEQFF
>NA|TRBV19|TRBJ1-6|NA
TGTGCCACCCGTCAGGGCGGGTCACCCCTCCACTTT
CATRQGGSPLHF
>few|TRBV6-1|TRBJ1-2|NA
TGTGCCAGCATGGAGTGGGGAGGTCAGTCCTATGGCTACACCTTC
CASMEWGGQSYGYTF
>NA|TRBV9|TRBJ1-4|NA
TGTGCCAGCAGCGTAAATGAATATGAACTGTTTTTT
CASSVNEYELFF
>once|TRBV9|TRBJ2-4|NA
TGTGCCAGCAGCGTAGACCAGGGTCTAGCCAAAAACATTCAGTACTTC
CASSVDQGLAKNIQYF
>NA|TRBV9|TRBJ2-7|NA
TGTGCCAGCATTAGGGGCAGTGACCCTACCTACGAGCAGTACTTC
CASIRGSDPTYEQYF
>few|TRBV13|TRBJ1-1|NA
TGTGCCAGCAGCTTCGGCGGGAGGGAAGCTTTCTTT
CASSFGGREAFF
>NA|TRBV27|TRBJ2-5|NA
TGTGCCAGCAGTTTATGGTACCAAGAGACCCAGTACTTC
CASSLWYQETQYF
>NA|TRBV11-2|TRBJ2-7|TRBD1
TGTGCCAGCAGCTTCTCAACAGGGGAGAACTACGAGCAGTACTTC
CASSFSTGENYEQYF
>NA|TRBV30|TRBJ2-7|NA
TGTGCCTGCAATACCGGACAGATCGAAGGGGAGCAGTACTTC
CACNTGQIEGEQYF
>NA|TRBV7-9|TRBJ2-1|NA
TGTGCCAGCAGCTTAGTGTATGAGCAGTTCTTC
CASSLVYEQFF
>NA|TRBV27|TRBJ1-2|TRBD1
TGTGCCAGCAGTTTAGCAGGGGGCGACTATGGCTACACCTTC
CASSLAGGDYGYTF
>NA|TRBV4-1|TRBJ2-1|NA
TGCGCCAGCACCCCGGAAGCGACCTACAATGAGCAGTTCTTC
CASTPEATYNEQFF
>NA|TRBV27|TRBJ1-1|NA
TGTGCCAGCAGTTTATCGATTGCGCCCGGAGGGGGTTGGACTGAAGCTTTCTTT
CASSLSIAPGGGWTEAFF
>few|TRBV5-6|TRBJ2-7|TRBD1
TGTGCCAGCAGCTCCACCAACAGGGGAGCCTACGAGCAGTACTTC
CASSSTNRGAYEQYF
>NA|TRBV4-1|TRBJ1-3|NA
TGCGCCAGCAGCCTGACAGGCCCCAACTCTGGAAACACCATATATTTT
CASSLTGPNSGNTIYF
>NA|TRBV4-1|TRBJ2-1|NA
TGCGCCAGCAGCCAAGTACTAAGTGAGCAGTTCTTC
CASSQVLSEQFF